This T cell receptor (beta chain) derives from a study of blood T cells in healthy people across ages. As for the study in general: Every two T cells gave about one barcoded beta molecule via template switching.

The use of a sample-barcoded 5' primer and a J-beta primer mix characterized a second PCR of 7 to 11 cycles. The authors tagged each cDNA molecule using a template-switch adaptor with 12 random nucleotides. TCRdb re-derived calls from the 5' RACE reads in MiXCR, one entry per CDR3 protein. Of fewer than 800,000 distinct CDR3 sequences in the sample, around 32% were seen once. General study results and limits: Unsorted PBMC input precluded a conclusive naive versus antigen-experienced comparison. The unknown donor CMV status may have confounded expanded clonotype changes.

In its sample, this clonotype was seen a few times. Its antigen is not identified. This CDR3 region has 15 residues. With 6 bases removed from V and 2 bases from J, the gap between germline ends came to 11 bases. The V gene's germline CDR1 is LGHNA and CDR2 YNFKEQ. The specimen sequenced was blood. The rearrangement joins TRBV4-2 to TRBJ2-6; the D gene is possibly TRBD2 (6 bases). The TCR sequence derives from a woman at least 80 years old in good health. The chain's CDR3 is CASSRGLAGANVLTF. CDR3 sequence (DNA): TGTGCCAGCAGTCGGGGACTGGCTGGGGCCAACGTCCTGACTTTC.